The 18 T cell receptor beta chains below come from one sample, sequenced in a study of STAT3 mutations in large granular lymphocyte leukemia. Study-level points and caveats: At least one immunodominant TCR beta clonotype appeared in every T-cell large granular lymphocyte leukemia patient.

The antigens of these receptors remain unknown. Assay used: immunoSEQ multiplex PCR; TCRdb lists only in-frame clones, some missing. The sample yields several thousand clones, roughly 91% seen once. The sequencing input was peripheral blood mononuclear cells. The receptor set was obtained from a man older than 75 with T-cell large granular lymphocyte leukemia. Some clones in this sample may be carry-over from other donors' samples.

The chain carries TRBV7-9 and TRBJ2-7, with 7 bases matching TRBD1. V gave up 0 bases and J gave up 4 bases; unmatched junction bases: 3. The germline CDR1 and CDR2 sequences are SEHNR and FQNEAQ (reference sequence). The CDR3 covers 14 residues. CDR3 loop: CASSLAGGQYEQYF. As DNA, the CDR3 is TGTGCCAGCAGCTTAGCAGGGGGCCAATACGAGCAGTACTTC.

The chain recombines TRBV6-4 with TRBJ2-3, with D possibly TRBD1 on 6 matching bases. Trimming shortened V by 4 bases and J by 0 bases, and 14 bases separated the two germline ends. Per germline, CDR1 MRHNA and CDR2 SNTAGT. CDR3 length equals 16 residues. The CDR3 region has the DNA TGTGCCAGCAGTGCCCGGAGGACAGCTAGCACAGATACGCAGTATTTT. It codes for CASSARRTASTDTQYF.

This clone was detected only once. As DNA, the CDR3 is TGTGCCAGCAGCTCCTCCGGACCGATAGTAGCCAAAAACATTCAGTACTTC. Translation: CASSSSGPIVAKNIQYF. This sequence joins TRBV7-9 and TRBJ2-4; D gene unclear. Trimming left V 4 bases short and J 0 bases short, with 16 bases between. The germline V gene encodes CDR1 SEHNR and CDR2 FQNEAQ (reference sequence). The CDR3 length is 17 residues.

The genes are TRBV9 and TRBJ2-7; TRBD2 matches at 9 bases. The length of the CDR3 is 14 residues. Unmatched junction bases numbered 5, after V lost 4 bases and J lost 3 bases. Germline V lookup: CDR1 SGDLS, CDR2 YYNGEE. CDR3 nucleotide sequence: TGTGCCAGCAGCATTAGCGGGGGTGTCTACGAGCAGTACTTC. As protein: CASSISGGVYEQYF.

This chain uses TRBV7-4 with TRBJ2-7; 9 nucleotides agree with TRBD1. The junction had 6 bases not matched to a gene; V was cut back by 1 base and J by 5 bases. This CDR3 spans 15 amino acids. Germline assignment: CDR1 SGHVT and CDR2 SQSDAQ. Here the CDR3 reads CASSLVTGGVHEQYF. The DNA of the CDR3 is TGTGCCAGCAGCTTAGTGACAGGGGGGGTCCACGAGCAGTACTTC.

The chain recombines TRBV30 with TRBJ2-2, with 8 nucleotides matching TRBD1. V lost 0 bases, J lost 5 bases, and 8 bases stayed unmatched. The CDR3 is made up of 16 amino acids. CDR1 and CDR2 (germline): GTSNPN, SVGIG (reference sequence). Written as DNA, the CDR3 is TGTGCCTGGAGTGTTACCGGGGACAGGAGGACCGGGGAGCTGTTTTTT. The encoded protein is CAWSVTGDRRTGELFF.

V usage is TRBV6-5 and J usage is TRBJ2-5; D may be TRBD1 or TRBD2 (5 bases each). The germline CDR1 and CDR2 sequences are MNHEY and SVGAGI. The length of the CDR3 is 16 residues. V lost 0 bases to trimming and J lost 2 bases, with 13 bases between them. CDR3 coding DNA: TGTGCCAGCAGTTACTCAGGGGACCCGATGCAAGAGACCCAGTACTTC. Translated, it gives CASSYSGDPMQETQYF.

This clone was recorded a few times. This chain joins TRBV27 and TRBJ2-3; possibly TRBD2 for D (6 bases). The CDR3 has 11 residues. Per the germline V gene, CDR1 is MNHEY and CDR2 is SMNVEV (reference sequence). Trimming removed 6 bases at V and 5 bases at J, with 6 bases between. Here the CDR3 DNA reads TGTGCCAGCAGGGGAGGAGATACGCAGTATTTT. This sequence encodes CASRGGDTQYF.

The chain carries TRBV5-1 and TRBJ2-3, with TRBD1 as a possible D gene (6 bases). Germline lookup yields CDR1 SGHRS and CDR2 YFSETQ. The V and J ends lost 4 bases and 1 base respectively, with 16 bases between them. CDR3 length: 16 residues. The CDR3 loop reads CASSRAGDWGTDTQYF. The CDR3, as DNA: TGCGCCAGCAGCAGAGCAGGGGATTGGGGCACAGATACGCAGTATTTT.

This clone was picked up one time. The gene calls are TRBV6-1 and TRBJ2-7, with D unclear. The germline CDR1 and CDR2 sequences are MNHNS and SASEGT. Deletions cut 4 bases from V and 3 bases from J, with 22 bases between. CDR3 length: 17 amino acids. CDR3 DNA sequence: TGTGCCAGCAGTGCTCTAGTTGCCCGGCTGACACACTACGAGCAGTACTTC. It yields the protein CASSALVARLTHYEQYF.

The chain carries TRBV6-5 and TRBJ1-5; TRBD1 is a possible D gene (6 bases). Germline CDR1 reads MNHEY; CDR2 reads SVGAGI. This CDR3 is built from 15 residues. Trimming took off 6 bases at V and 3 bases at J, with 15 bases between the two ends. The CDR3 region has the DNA TGTGCCAGCAGCTCTACAGGGATGTTCAATCAGCCCCAGCATTTT. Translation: CASSSTGMFNQPQHF.

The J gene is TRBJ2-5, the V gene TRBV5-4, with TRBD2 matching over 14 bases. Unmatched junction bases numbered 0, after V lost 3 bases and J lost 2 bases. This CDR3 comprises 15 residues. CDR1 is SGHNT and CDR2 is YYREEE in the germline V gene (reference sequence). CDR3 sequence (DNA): TGTGCCAGCAGCTGGACTAGCGGGGGGCAAGAGACCCAGTACTTC. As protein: CASSWTSGGQETQYF.

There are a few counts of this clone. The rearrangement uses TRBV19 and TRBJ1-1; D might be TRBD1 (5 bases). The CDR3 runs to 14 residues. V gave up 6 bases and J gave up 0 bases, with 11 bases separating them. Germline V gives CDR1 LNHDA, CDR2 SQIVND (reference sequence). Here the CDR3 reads CASRAGPMNTEAFF. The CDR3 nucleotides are TGTGCCAGTAGAGCGGGACCAATGAACACTGAAGCTTTCTTT.

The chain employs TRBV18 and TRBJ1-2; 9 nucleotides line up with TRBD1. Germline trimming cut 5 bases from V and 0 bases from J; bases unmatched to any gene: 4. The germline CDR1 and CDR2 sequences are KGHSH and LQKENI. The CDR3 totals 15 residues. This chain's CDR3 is CASSGTGRSNYGYTF. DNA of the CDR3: TGTGCCAGCTCAGGGACAGGGCGGTCTAACTATGGCTACACCTTC.

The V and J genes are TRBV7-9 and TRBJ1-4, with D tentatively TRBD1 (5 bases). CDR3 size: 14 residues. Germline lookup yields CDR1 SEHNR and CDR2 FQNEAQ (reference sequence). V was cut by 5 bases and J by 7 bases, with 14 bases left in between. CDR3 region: CASSLTGKREKLFF. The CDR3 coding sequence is TGTGCCAGCAGCCTTACAGGAAAGCGTGAAAAACTGTTTTTT. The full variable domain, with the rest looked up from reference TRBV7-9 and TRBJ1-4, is DTGVSQNPRHKITKRGQNVTFRCDPISEHNRLYWYRQTLGQGPEFLTYFQNEAQLEKSRLLSDRFSAERPKGSFSTLEIQRTEQGDSAMYLCASSLTGKREKLFFGSGTQLSVL.

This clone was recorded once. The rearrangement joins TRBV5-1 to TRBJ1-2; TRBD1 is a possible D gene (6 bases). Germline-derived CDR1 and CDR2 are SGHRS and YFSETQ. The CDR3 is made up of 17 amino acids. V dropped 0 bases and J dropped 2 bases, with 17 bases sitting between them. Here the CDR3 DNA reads TGCGCCAGCAGCTTGGATACGGGAGGGGGGGTAAACTATGGCTACACCTTC. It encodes CASSLDTGGGVNYGYTF.

The CDR3 loop reads CASSQLSTSSYNEQFF. As DNA, the CDR3 is TGCGCCAGCAGCCAACTATCGACTAGCTCCTACAATGAGCAGTTCTTC. The chain joins TRBV4-3 to TRBJ2-1, with D perhaps TRBD2 (6 bases). V was clipped by 2 bases and J by 0 bases, with 11 bases between them. The CDR3 contains 16 residues. Germline CDR1 reads LGHNA; CDR2 reads YSLEER.

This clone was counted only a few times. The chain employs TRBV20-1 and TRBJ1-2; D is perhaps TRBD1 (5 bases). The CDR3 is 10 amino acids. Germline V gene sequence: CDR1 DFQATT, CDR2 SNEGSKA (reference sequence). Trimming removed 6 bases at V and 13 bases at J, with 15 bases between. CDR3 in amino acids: CSAGTSTFTF. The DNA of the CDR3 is TGCAGTGCCGGGACCTCCACTTTCACCTTC.